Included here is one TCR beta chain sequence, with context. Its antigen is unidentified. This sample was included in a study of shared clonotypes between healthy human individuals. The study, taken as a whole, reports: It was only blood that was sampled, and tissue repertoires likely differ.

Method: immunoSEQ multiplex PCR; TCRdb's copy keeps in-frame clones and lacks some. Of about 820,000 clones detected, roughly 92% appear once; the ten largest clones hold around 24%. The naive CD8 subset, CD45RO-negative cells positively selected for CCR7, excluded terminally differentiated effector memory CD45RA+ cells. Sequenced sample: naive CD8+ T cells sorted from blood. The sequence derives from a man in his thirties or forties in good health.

The CDR3 DNA is TGTGCCAGCAGTTTACCTAGTACCACCCACGAGCAGTACTTC. Translated: CASSLPSTTHEQYF. The J gene is TRBJ2-7, the V gene TRBV27; D gene ambiguous. In germline, CDR1 is MNHEY, CDR2 SMNVEV (reference sequence). The CDR3 length is 14 residues. With 2 bases removed from V and 5 bases from J, the gap between germline ends came to 13 bases.